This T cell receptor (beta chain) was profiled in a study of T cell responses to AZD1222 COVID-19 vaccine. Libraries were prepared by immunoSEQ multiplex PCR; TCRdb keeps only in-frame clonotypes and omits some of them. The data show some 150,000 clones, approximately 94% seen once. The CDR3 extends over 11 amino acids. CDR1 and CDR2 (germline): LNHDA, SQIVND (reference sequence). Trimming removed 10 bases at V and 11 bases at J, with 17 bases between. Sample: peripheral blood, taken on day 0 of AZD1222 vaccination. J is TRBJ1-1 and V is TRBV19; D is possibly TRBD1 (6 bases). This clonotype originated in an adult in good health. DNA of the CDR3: TGTGCCACCTCAATCGGGGGCCGGGCTTTCTTT. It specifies CATSIGGRAFF.